The present TCR beta chain was sequenced within a study of beta chain features in type 1 diabetes. In regard to this clone: Its antigen is unknown.

The entirety of the isolated RNA underwent reverse transcription, so expressed TCRB transcripts were sequenced. Repertoires were generated with immunoSEQ multiplex PCR, while TCRdb's copy carries only in-frame clones and drops some. The sample lists hundreds of thousands of clones; 15% to 17% were seen once. Broader study findings: Reduced insertions and increased deletions marked VDJ junctions in type 1 diabetes patients.

Germline trimming cut 8 bases from V and 4 bases from J; bases unmatched to any gene: 8. The CDR3 extends over 13 amino acids. In germline, CDR1 is ENHRY, CDR2 SYGVKD. This chain connects TRBV10-3 to TRBJ2-7; the match to TRBD1 covers 7 bases. Specimen: naive CD4+ T cells from blood. This sequence was found in a man younger than 35 in good health. The CDR3 loop is CAISGTERYEQYF. CDR3 bases: TGTGCCATCTCCGGGACAGAAAGATACGAGCAGTACTTC.